The source of this T cell receptor (beta chain) is a study of blood T cells in healthy people across ages. The study, taken as a whole, reports: PBMCs left unsorted prevented a conclusive naive versus antigen-experienced comparison. Donor CMV infection status was unknown, possibly confounding age-related changes in expanded clonotypes.

There are 12 residues in the CDR3. V shed 0 bases and J shed 9 bases, with 8 bases lying between them. The germline gives CDR1 MNHEY, CDR2 SVGAGI. Sample-barcoded 5' priming and a J-beta primer mix drove a second PCR of 7 to 11 cycles. Tagging of each cDNA molecule was performed by a template-switch adaptor with 12 random nucleotides. TCRdb independently ran MiXCR on the 5' RACE reads; one entry per CDR3 protein. The table lists around 1,900,000 distinct CDR3 sequences, approximately 39% of them singletons, with more than 20% in the top ten. A word on this clonotype: Its antigen is unknown.

Sample: blood. V is TRBV6-5 and J is TRBJ1-2; the D is unclear. The source is a human donor in good health. The chain's CDR3 is CASSYSWGSYTF. CDR3 nucleotide sequence: TGTGCCAGCAGTTACTCATGGGGTAGCTACACCTTC.